This TCR beta chain was found in a study of cytomegalovirus exposure and HLA in healthy donors. The study's findings and limits: Upon later analysis, HLA-associated TCR beta chains proved more clonally expanded than other, equally common chains.

The primer mix had 60 Vbeta and 13 Jbeta primers. The method was immunoSEQ multiplex PCR; TCRdb's version includes in-frame clones alone and lacks a portion of them. This table holds around 100,000 clones, roughly 84% found once. Comment on this clone: No antigen is known for it.

The germline V gene encodes CDR1 SGHVS and CDR2 FQNEAQ. The V and J ends lost 5 bases and 15 bases respectively, with 14 bases between them. The CDR3 contains 11 residues. This TCR came from a man between 18 and 35 years old in good health and CMV-seronegative. The V and J genes are TRBV7-8 and TRBJ2-1; possibly TRBD2 for D (6 bases). Sample: PBMCs. The CDR3 region has the DNA TGTGCCAGCAGCCCGGGCGGGACTTCGTTCTTC. Its protein product is CASSPGGTSFF. The whole variable domain, remainder taken from reference TRBV7-8 and TRBJ2-1, is GAGVSQSPRYKVAKRGQDVALRCDPISGHVSLFWYQQALGQGPEFLTYFQNEAQLDKSGLPSDRFFAERPEGSVSTLKIQRTQQEDSAVYLCASSPGGTSFFGPGTRLTVL.